This T cell receptor (beta chain) originates from a study of blood T cell repertoires in COVID-19. About the research overall: Spain, Italy and the United States supplied samples that represented acute and convalescent COVID-19. Sample material is recorded as cDNA or gDNA derived from T cells, B-cell-depleted T cells, or PBMCs.

In the original workflow: Amplifying reference gene primers gave estimates of nucleated cell counts. Clones were sequenced by immunoSEQ multiplex PCR, and TCRdb holds only the in-frame ones, with some missing. V and J calls plus clone size are reproduced from that table; the DNA served to infer D and trimming. This table holds around 20,000 clones, 82% found once. Germline assignment: CDR1 LGHNA and CDR2 YNFKEQ. The CDR3 runs 16 residues. V lost 0 bases, J lost 6 bases, and 4 bases stayed unmatched. Source material: peripheral blood. The genes are TRBV4-2 and TRBJ1-5; 11 bases align to TRBD1. The sequence was obtained from a human donor in a cohort sampled during active COVID-19. In DNA form, the CDR3 reads TGTGCCAGCAGCCAAGAGGGGGACAGGGGGGGTCAGCCCCAGCATTTT. Encoded protein: CASSQEGDRGGQPQHF.